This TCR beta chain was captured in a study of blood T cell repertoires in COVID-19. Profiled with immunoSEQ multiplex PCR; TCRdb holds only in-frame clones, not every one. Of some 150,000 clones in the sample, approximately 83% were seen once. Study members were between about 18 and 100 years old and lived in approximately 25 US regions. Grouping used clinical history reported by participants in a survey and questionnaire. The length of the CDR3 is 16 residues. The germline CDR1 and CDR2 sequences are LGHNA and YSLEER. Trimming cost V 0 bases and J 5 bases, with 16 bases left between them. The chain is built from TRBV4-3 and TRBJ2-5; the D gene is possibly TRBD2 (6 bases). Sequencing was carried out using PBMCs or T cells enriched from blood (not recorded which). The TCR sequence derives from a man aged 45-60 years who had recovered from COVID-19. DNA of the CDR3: TGCGCCAGCAGCCAAGATAGCGGCCGCGGTGGGGAGACCCAGTACTTC. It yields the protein CASSQDSGRGGETQYF.